This TCR beta chain is drawn from a study of blood T cell repertoires in COVID-19 (dated by TCRdb to between 2020 and 2021). Regarding the research as a whole: The collaborator samples originated in the United States, Italy and Spain and spanned the acute and convalescent phases of COVID-19. Where HLA class I and class II types were available, the types were taken from metadata supplied by the sample provider, not from assay-based typing. The samples were drawn from two sources: the first 160 participants of the ongoing ImmuneRACE study, and fewer than 1,500 subjects contributed by 6 global collaborators. The sample metadata nearly always contained a de-identified subject ID, COVID-19 status, age in years and sex. The dataset comprised deeply sampled blood TCRbeta repertoires from subjects exposed to, actively infected with, or recovered from COVID-19. The repertoires were released in a freely available public database intended as a resource for research on the immune response to SARS-CoV-2. The material from the prospective study consisted of cDNA or gDNA derived from T cells, B-cell-depleted T cells, or PBMCs. What the work shows at the level of the full study, not this receptor alone: Clinical and demographic metadata were provided uncurated, with the amount varying by source and participant.

The immunoSEQ Assay, a bias-controlled multiplex PCR, was used to amplify TCRbeta CDR3 regions from genomic DNA. The original methods were these. The number of nucleated cells in each sample was estimated by amplification of reference gene primers within the assay. To quantify the absolute abundance of each unique TCRbeta CDR3 rearrangement, sequence reads were collapsed and filtered. For each sample, productive Simpson clonality was calculated as the square root of Simpson's diversity index across productive rearrangements. TCRdb carries this immuneACCESS record with in-frame sequences only. Its versions omit some clonotypes, under half of them owing to an unresolved V gene in the studies checked, with the rest unexplained. D and trimming come from the DNA, and the V and J calls and clone size come from that table. For this sample there are 130,000 to 150,000 clones; around 90% appear just once. 1.8% of the sample comes from the top ten.

Taken from the germline V gene (reference sequence), the CDR1 and CDR2 loops are LNHDA and SQIVND. The junction carries 11 bases between V and J, which are trimmed by 6 bases and 6 bases respectively. From its cysteine to its phenylalanine, the CDR3 spans 12 amino acids. The DNA shown is the 36-base CDR3, in frame from base 1. Comment on this clone: Its antigen specificity is not known. No base-level quality is on record; no much larger clone is a single base apart.

Whole blood was collected in K2EDTA tubes by collaborating institutions according to the institutions' own protocols. For TCRbeta analysis, collaborator samples were shipped as frozen whole blood, as isolated PBMCs, or as DNA extracted from either sample type. The sequence derives from a man between 65 and 80 years old with acute or convalescent COVID-19. Sample: peripheral blood. Here the chain combines TRBV19 and TRBJ1-2; the D gene is not confidently resolved. The nucleotide sequence is TGTGCCAGTAGGTTTCAGTTGGATGGCTACACCTTC. This is translated as CASRFQLDGYTF.